Below are 10 T cell receptor beta chains sequenced from a single sample in a study of T cell clonotyping in hematopoietic cell transplantation. The method was immunoSEQ multiplex PCR; TCRdb's version includes in-frame clones alone and lacks a portion of them. The sample includes about 50,000 clones, under 90% seen only once; the top ten take under 7%. Time point described: recipient sample about 28 days before transplant, after cytoreduction. The sequenced sample was peripheral blood mononuclear cells, obtained before stem cell transplant. The receptor source for this set is a man aged 55 to 69 with biphenotypic leukemia. Some clones in this sample may be carry-over from other donors' samples.

The sample holds a few counts of this clone. The rearrangement uses TRBV7-2 and TRBJ1-1; maybe TRBD1 (5 bases). The germline V gene has CDR1 SGHTA and CDR2 FQGNSA. This CDR3 is built from 15 residues. The germline V and J ends were trimmed by 3 bases and 4 bases, with 15 bases remaining between them. The CDR3 sequence is CASSLMPGTGTEAFF. In DNA form, the CDR3 reads TGTGCCAGCAGCTTGATGCCCGGGACCGGCACTGAAGCTTTCTTT.

J is TRBJ2-3 and V is TRBV2, with D tentatively TRBD2 (5 bases). CDR1 SNHLY and CDR2 FYNNEI come from the germline V gene. CDR3 length equals 15 residues. V shed 6 bases and J shed 0 bases, with 13 bases lying between them. The CDR3 sequence: CASSPTGFSTDTQYF. The CDR3, as DNA: TGTGCCAGCAGCCCAACGGGGTTTAGCACAGATACGCAGTATTTT.

The genes are TRBV13 and TRBJ2-2; D is uncertain. Trimming cost V 5 bases and J 7 bases, with 8 bases left between them. Germline CDR1 is PRHDT and CDR2 is FYEKMQ (reference sequence). The CDR3 is 12 amino acids. The CDR3 here is CASSPSNGELFF. Written as DNA, the CDR3 is TGTGCCAGCAGCCCCTCCAACGGGGAGCTGTTTTTT.

V usage is TRBV7-3 and J usage is TRBJ1-1; D ambiguous. Germline assignment: CDR1 SGHTA and CDR2 FQGTGA. Trimming took 0 bases from V and 0 from J, leaving 8 bases between them. This CDR3 is 15 amino acids long. CDR3 sequence: CASSLTRALNTEAFF. CDR3 DNA: TGTGCCAGCAGCTTAACTCGGGCGCTGAACACTGAAGCTTTCTTT. The whole variable domain, remainder taken from reference TRBV7-3 and TRBJ1-1, is GAGVSQTPSNKVTEKGKYVELRCDPISGHTALYWYRQSLGQGPEFLIYFQGTGAADDSGLPNDRFFAVRPEGSVSTLKIQRTERGDSAVYLCASSLTRALNTEAFFGQGTRLTVV.

Within the sample, this clone is medium-sized (0.01 to 0.1%). The chain is built from TRBV2 and TRBJ2-5; perhaps D is TRBD1 or TRBD2 (5 bases each). Germline V CDR1 and CDR2: SNHLY, FYNNEI. This CDR3 spans 11 amino acids. V lost 7 bases and J 3 bases, leaving 6 bases between the germline ends. CDR3 sequence (DNA): TGTGCCAGCATGGGGGAAGAGACCCAGTACTTC. The encoded protein is CASMGEETQYF.

Details on this clone: The germline gene is not matched at one end of the junction; a read error may be the cause. The chain recombines TRBV4-1 with TRBJ2-7; tentatively, D is TRBD1 or TRBD2 (6 bases each). The CDR3 runs to 12 residues. Germline V gives CDR1 MGHRA, CDR2 YSYEKL. The CDR3 nucleotides read TGCGCCAGCAGCCAAGAGTTGGGGGGCAAGGTCTTC. Translation: CASSQELGGKVF.

The rearrangement links TRBV25-1 to TRBJ2-7, with 8 bases matching TRBD2. CDR3 size: 17 residues. Germline V gene lookup returns CDR1 MGHDK and CDR2 SYGVNS. The CDR3 region is CARSGAGARLCSYEQYF. In DNA form, the CDR3 reads TGTGCAAGAAGTGGAGCGGGAGCCAGATTGTGTTCCTACGAGCAGTACTTC.

This sequence joins TRBV7-2 and TRBJ2-5; 7 nucleotides line up with TRBD1. Trimming at V came to 0 bases and at J to 2 bases, leaving 3 bases not matched to a gene. This CDR3 spans 15 amino acids. Germline CDR1 SGHTA, CDR2 FQGNSA. The CDR3 loop reads CASSLAGTVQETQYF. The CDR3 DNA reads TGTGCCAGCAGCTTAGCGGGGACAGTACAAGAGACCCAGTACTTC.

The chain combines TRBV21-1 with TRBJ2-2; the table calls TRBD2, which could not be checked here. TRBV21-1 is a pseudogene locus. The CDR3 extends over 17 amino acids. The CDR3 DNA reads as TGTGCCAGCAGCAAATGCTACTCGATCGGAGAGGTGAGGGAGCTGTTTTTT. It specifies CASSKCYSIGEVRELFF.

The V and J genes are TRBV7-9 and TRBJ1-1; 7 positions agree with TRBD1. CDR1 and CDR2 (germline): SEHNR, FQNEAQ (reference sequence). The V gene end was trimmed by 5 bases and the J gene end by 7 bases; junction bases not matched to a gene: 16. This CDR3 spans 16 amino acids. CDR3 nucleotides: TGTGCCAGCAGCCCAAGGGACAGCGCCCTTCAGGGTGAAGCTTTCTTT. Amino acids: CASSPRDSALQGEAFF.